Presented here are 32 T cell receptor beta chains from one specimen sequenced in a study of graft-versus-host responses after intestinal transplantation. Sequenced by immunoSEQ multiplex PCR; TCRdb stores in-frame clones only, minus some. This sample has roughly 40,000 clones, with roughly nine tenths found just once. This sample comprised PBMCs, obtained 300 to 330 days after intestinal transplant. The receptors were sampled from a human patient who received an intestinal transplant, so some T cells may come from the graft donor.

V gene TRBV2 combines with J gene TRBJ2-2; D gene ambiguous. CDR1 is SNHLY, CDR2 FYNNEI, per germline. V lost 6 bases and J lost 5, with 13 bases in between. This CDR3 comprises 14 residues. The CDR3 is CASRKTEETGELFF. The CDR3 nucleotides read TGTGCCAGCAGGAAAACCGAAGAAACCGGGGAGCTGTTTTTT. The full variable domain, completed using reference TRBV2 and TRBJ2-2, is EPEVTQTPSHQVTQMGQEVILRCVPISNHLYFYWYRQILGQKVEFLVSFYNNEISEKSEIFDDQFSVERPDGSNFTLKIRSTKLEDSAMYFCASRKTEETGELFFGEGSRLTVL.

This clone was seen a few times. V usage is TRBV6-5 and J usage is TRBJ2-7; TRBD1 agrees at 8 bases. Per germline, CDR1 MNHEY and CDR2 SVGAGI. CDR3 length: 14 amino acids. The ends lost 6 bases at V and 1 base at J; junction bases unmatched: 5. This chain's CDR3 is CASSRDRQSYEQYF. For the CDR3, the DNA is TGTGCCAGCAGCCGGGACAGGCAATCCTACGAGCAGTACTTC.

This sequence joins TRBV6-1 and TRBJ2-7; D is undetermined. The CDR3 covers 13 residues. Germline V gives CDR1 MNHNS, CDR2 SASEGT. V shed 6 bases and J shed 5 bases, with 14 bases lying between them. The chain's CDR3 is CASRGPLDHEQYF. The CDR3 DNA is TGTGCCAGCAGGGGCCCCTTAGACCACGAGCAGTACTTC.

In nucleotides, the CDR3 is TGCGCCAGCAGCGCCCGACAGGGCTCCTACGAGCAGTACTTC. It yields the protein CASSARQGSYEQYF. V usage is TRBV4-1 and J usage is TRBJ2-7; 7 nucleotides match TRBD1. Losses at the gene ends were 5 bases for V and 0 bases for J; bases not matched to a gene: 4. Germline loops: CDR1 MGHRA, CDR2 YSYEKL. The CDR3 is 14 amino acids.

The chain couples TRBV7-8 to TRBJ1-2; the D gene is possibly TRBD1 (6 bases). This CDR3 is built from 14 residues. Trimming removed 0 bases at V and 8 bases at J, with 13 bases between. The germline CDR1 and CDR2 sequences are SGHVS and FQNEAQ. The CDR3 loop is CASSLAKGGNGYTF. For the CDR3, the DNA is TGTGCCAGCAGCTTAGCGAAGGGGGGAAACGGCTACACCTTC.

The CDR3 sequence is CAWSVPQETQYF. DNA of the CDR3: TGTGCCTGGAGTGTACCCCAAGAGACCCAGTACTTC. The rearrangement links TRBV30 to TRBJ2-5; D unclear. The germline gives CDR1 GTSNPN, CDR2 SVGIG (reference sequence). Trimming removed 0 bases from V and 1 base from J, with 3 bases in between. The CDR3 extends over 12 amino acids.

The chain links TRBV9 to TRBJ2-5; D may correspond to TRBD1 or TRBD2 (5 bases each). The DNA end favors TRBJ2-7, so the J call may be wrong. CDR1 and CDR2 (germline): SGDLS, YYNGEE. This CDR3 is built from 14 residues. CDR3 nucleotides: TGTGCCAGCAGTCCGGGGCCAGCCTCCTACGAGCAGTACTTC. As protein: CASSPGPASYEQYF.

V gene TRBV29-1 combines with J gene TRBJ2-1; D tentatively fits TRBD1 or TRBD2 (5 bases each). Germline-derived CDR1 and CDR2 are SQVTM and ANQGSEA. This CDR3 contains 13 residues. The ends were cut back, 6 bases at V and 9 bases at J, with 18 bases in the middle. CDR3 sequence: CSVASREGIEQFF. The CDR3 DNA reads as TGCAGCGTGGCTTCCCGAGAGGGGATTGAGCAGTTCTTC.

V gene TRBV6-1 combines with J gene TRBJ2-3, with 7 bases that match TRBD1. V dropped 5 bases and J dropped 2; count of bases not matched to a gene: 4. CDR3 size: 14 residues. The germline V gene has CDR1 MNHNS and CDR2 SASEGT. This CDR3 reads CASSLQGITDTQYF. Written as DNA, the CDR3 is TGTGCCAGCAGTTTACAGGGGATCACAGATACGCAGTATTTT.

The gene calls are TRBV21-1 and TRBJ1-2; the table's D call of TRBD1 was not tested on the DNA. TRBV21-1 is labeled a pseudogene. The length of the CDR3 is 16 residues. The CDR3 region is CASTTFYRTPGRGYTF. CDR3 bases: TGTGCCAGCACAACATTTTACAGGACCCCAGGCCGTGGCTACACCTTC.

This sequence joins TRBV6-1 and TRBJ2-3; a weak D match, TRBD1 (5 bases). Per the germline V gene, CDR1 is MNHNS and CDR2 is SASEGT. The CDR3 is 14 residues long. V shed 6 bases and J shed 2 bases, with 12 bases lying between them. The CDR3 sequence is CASRTVTSTDTQYF. The CDR3 DNA is TGTGCCAGCAGGACAGTCACGTCCACAGATACGCAGTATTTT.

This chain joins TRBV2 and TRBJ1-5, with a weak D call TRBD1 (6 bases). Germline-derived CDR1 and CDR2 are SNHLY and FYNNEI. CDR3 length: 15 amino acids. Trimming left V 6 bases short and J 0 bases short, with 12 bases between. The CDR3 DNA reads TGTGCCAGCAGCCTAGACAGGAATAGCAATCAGCCCCAGCATTTT. Protein sequence: CASSLDRNSNQPQHF. Using reference TRBV2 and TRBJ1-5 for the parts outside the CDR3, the full variable domain is EPEVTQTPSHQVTQMGQEVILRCVPISNHLYFYWYRQILGQKVEFLVSFYNNEISEKSEIFDDQFSVERPDGSNFTLKIRSTKLEDSAMYFCASSLDRNSNQPQHFGDGTRLSIL.

The gene calls are TRBV9 and TRBJ1-5; tentative D call: TRBD1 (5 bases). V dropped 4 bases and J dropped 6 bases, with 14 bases sitting between them. Germline CDR1 is SGDLS and CDR2 is YYNGEE. This CDR3 is built from 14 residues. This chain's CDR3 is CASSLLGAGQPQHF. CDR3 coding DNA: TGTGCCAGCAGCCTCCTAGGGGCGGGTCAGCCCCAGCATTTT.

The count of this clone is one. This sequence joins TRBV9 and TRBJ2-7; D is unclear. V lost 0 bases to trimming and J lost 0 bases, with 7 bases between them. The CDR3 has 14 amino acids. CDR1 is SGDLS and CDR2 is YYNGEE in the germline V gene. The CDR3 spells CASSVGLSSYEQYF. CDR3 nucleotides: TGTGCCAGCAGCGTAGGGCTGAGCTCCTACGAGCAGTACTTC.

The chain uses TRBV6-6 and TRBJ2-2, with D unclear. Per germline, CDR1 MNHNY and CDR2 SVGAGI (reference sequence). The CDR3 sequence is 14 residues long. V was trimmed by 3 bases and J by 3 bases, leaving 8 bases between them. This CDR3 is CASSYIGHTGELFF. The CDR3 region has the DNA TGTGCCAGCAGTTATATCGGTCACACCGGGGAGCTGTTTTTT.

The chain has TRBV5-4 and TRBJ2-1; 9 nucleotides line up with TRBD1. From germline, CDR1 is SGHNT and CDR2 YYREEE (reference sequence). The CDR3 is made up of 17 amino acids. V gave up 4 bases and J gave up 1 base; unmatched junction bases: 9. The CDR3 bases are TGTGCCAGCAGCGTAACAGGGGGCGCAGGATCCTACAATGAGCAGTTCTTC. Translated: CASSVTGGAGSYNEQFF. Drawing the rest from reference TRBV5-4 and TRBJ2-1, the complete variable domain is ETGVTQSPTHLIKTRGQQVTLRCSSQSGHNTVSWYQQALGQGPQFIFQYYREEENGRGNFPPRFSGLQFPNYSSELNVNALELDDSALYLCASSVTGGAGSYNEQFFGPGTRLTVL.

The V gene is TRBV28, the J gene TRBJ1-1, with a possible D match to TRBD1 (5 bases). The CDR3 runs to 14 residues. Germline CDR1 and CDR2: MDHEN and SYDVKM. Trimming shortened V by 3 bases and J by 5 bases, and 13 bases separated the two germline ends. The CDR3 is CASSFGHSVTEAFF. CDR3 nucleotides: TGTGCCAGCAGTTTTGGACACTCGGTAACTGAAGCTTTCTTT.

This clone was counted only a few times. The chain uses TRBV7-9 and TRBJ1-3, with D hard to call. This CDR3 is 17 amino acids long. The V and J ends lost 5 bases and 0 bases respectively, with 17 bases between them. CDR1 and CDR2 from the germline V gene are SEHNR and FQNEAQ (reference sequence). The CDR3 region is CASSLHGVAGSGNTIYF. For the CDR3, the DNA is TGTGCCAGCAGCCTCCACGGGGTGGCAGGCTCTGGAAACACCATATATTTT.

V usage is TRBV6-6 and J usage is TRBJ2-4; no clear D. This CDR3 is built from 14 residues. CDR1 and CDR2 from the germline V gene are MNHNY and SVGAGI (reference sequence). V lost 2 bases and J lost 9, with 14 bases in between. CDR3 protein: CASSYNPSLGIQYF. CDR3 nucleotide sequence: TGTGCCAGCAGTTACAATCCCAGCCTAGGCATTCAGTACTTC.

The chain has TRBV9 and TRBJ1-1; a weak D match, TRBD1 (6 bases). V lost 4 bases and J 1 base, leaving 11 bases between the germline ends. CDR1 and CDR2 from the germline V gene are SGDLS and YYNGEE. This CDR3 is built from 14 residues. CDR3 in DNA: TGTGCCAGCAGCCCTGCGGGGGCGAACACTGAAGCTTTCTTT. Protein product: CASSPAGANTEAFF.

The chain joins TRBV21-1 to TRBJ1-5. TRBV21-1 is flagged as a pseudogene. There are 16 residues in the CDR3. In nucleotides, the CDR3 is TGTGCCAGCAGCAAAGCATTTGGGTTGAGCAATCAGCCCCAGCATTTT. This translates into CASSKAFGLSNQPQHF.

This chain connects TRBV7-3 to TRBJ2-5; 11 bases are shared with TRBD2. V trimming: 2 bases; J trimming: 2 bases; junction bases outside the gene matches: 4. CDR3 size: 16 residues. CDR1 is SGHTA and CDR2 is FQGTGA in the germline V gene. CDR3: CASSLSGTSGQETQYF. The CDR3 DNA reads TGTGCCAGCAGCTTATCCGGGACTAGCGGACAAGAGACCCAGTACTTC.

This clone was seen more than once but under ten times. The V and J genes are TRBV6-1 and TRBJ2-7; a possible D gene is TRBD2 (5 bases). Between the trimmed V and J ends, which lost 4 bases and 7 bases, there was a span of 20 bases. CDR3 size: 15 residues. CDR1 is MNHNS, CDR2 SASEGT, per germline. CDR3 bases: TGTGCCAGCAGTGGGGCGGGCCCGGGGATTGGGGAGCAGTACTTC. Protein product: CASSGAGPGIGEQYF.

The V call is TRBV28, the J call TRBJ2-5, with D perhaps matching TRBD2 (7 bases). V dropped 3 bases and J dropped 3 bases, with 14 bases sitting between them. CDR1 MDHEN and CDR2 SYDVKM come from the germline V gene. The CDR3 runs to 15 residues. In nucleotides, the CDR3 is TGTGCCAGCAGTTTCCGGGGGAGGGGGGAAGAGACCCAGTACTTC. Residues: CASSFRGRGEETQYF.

The rearrangement joins TRBV11-1 to TRBJ2-7, with TRBD1 matching 8 bases. This CDR3 comprises 13 residues. The ends lost 8 bases at V and 2 bases at J; junction bases unmatched: 5. Germline-derived CDR1 and CDR2 are SGHAT and FQDESV (reference sequence). Here the CDR3 DNA reads TGTGCCAGCTCCCCGACAGGGGCCTACGAGCAGTACTTC. Protein sequence: CASSPTGAYEQYF.

This chain links TRBV6-1 with TRBJ2-5, with a weak D call TRBD1 (5 bases). CDR3 length equals 12 residues. V was clipped by 0 bases and J by 9 bases, with 8 bases between them. The germline V gene encodes CDR1 MNHNS and CDR2 SASEGT. Written as DNA, the CDR3 is TGTGCCAGCAGTGAAGCCCTCAGGGCCCAGTACTTC. Amino acids: CASSEALRAQYF.

The V gene is TRBV7-8, the J gene TRBJ2-7, with D tentatively TRBD2 (6 bases). Germline CDR1 SGHVS, CDR2 FQNEAQ. V dropped 10 bases and J dropped 5 bases, with 12 bases sitting between them. The CDR3 sequence is 11 residues long. The CDR3 DNA follows: TGTGCCACCAATCGGGGGAACGAGCAGTACTTC. This sequence encodes CATNRGNEQYF.

The chain has TRBV27 and TRBJ2-1; TRBD2 matches 13 bases. Germline values: CDR1 MNHEY, CDR2 SMNVEV (reference sequence). After removal of 10 bases from V and 7 bases from J, the junction contained 10 bases not matched to a gene. The CDR3 sequence is 15 residues long. DNA for the CDR3: TGTGCCACAACCCCACTAGCGGGAGGGCGGAATGAGCAGTTCTTC. Its protein is CATTPLAGGRNEQFF.

J is TRBJ1-2 and V is TRBV5-1; 7 bases match TRBD1. From germline, CDR1 is SGHRS and CDR2 YFSETQ. This CDR3 has 13 residues. J was trimmed by 4 bases and V by 4 bases; bases with no gene match: 4. CDR3 sequence: CASSPTGIYGYTF. The CDR3 DNA follows: TGCGCCAGCAGCCCGACAGGGATCTATGGCTACACCTTC.

This chain joins TRBV28 and TRBJ2-3, with 11 bases fitting TRBD2. The length of the CDR3 is 17 residues. The J segment lost 4 bases and the V segment lost 6 bases, leaving 12 bases of the junction unmatched. Germline lookup yields CDR1 MDHEN and CDR2 SYDVKM. The CDR3 loop is CASSAARLAGRADTQYF. In nucleotides, the CDR3 is TGTGCCAGCAGCGCAGCCAGACTAGCGGGAAGGGCAGATACGCAGTATTTT.

The DNA of the CDR3 is TGTGCCAGCAGCCCGCAGACAGGATCCTCCTACGAGCAGTACTTC. Protein product: CASSPQTGSSYEQYF. The gene calls are TRBV9 and TRBJ2-7, with a tentative D call TRBD1 (6 bases). CDR3 length: 15 amino acids. The V gene lost 4 bases and the J gene lost 0 bases, with 14 bases spanning the gap. Germline V CDR1 and CDR2: SGDLS, YYNGEE. Full variable domain (rest looked up from reference TRBV9 and TRBJ2-7): DSGVTQTPKHLITATGQRVTLRCSPRSGDLSVYWYQQSLDQGLQFLIQYYNGEERAKGNILERFSAQQFPDLHSELNLSSLELGDSALYFCASSPQTGSSYEQYFGPGTRLTVT.

The gene calls are TRBV7-9 and TRBJ2-4; no clear D gene. V lost 5 bases and J 0 bases, leaving 20 bases between the germline ends. The CDR3 consists of 18 residues. The germline CDR1 and CDR2 sequences are SEHNR and FQNEAQ (reference sequence). In nucleotides, the CDR3 is TGTGCCAGCAGCCCCAGACTGAAATTAACAGTAGCCAAAAACATTCAGTACTTC. Protein sequence: CASSPRLKLTVAKNIQYF.